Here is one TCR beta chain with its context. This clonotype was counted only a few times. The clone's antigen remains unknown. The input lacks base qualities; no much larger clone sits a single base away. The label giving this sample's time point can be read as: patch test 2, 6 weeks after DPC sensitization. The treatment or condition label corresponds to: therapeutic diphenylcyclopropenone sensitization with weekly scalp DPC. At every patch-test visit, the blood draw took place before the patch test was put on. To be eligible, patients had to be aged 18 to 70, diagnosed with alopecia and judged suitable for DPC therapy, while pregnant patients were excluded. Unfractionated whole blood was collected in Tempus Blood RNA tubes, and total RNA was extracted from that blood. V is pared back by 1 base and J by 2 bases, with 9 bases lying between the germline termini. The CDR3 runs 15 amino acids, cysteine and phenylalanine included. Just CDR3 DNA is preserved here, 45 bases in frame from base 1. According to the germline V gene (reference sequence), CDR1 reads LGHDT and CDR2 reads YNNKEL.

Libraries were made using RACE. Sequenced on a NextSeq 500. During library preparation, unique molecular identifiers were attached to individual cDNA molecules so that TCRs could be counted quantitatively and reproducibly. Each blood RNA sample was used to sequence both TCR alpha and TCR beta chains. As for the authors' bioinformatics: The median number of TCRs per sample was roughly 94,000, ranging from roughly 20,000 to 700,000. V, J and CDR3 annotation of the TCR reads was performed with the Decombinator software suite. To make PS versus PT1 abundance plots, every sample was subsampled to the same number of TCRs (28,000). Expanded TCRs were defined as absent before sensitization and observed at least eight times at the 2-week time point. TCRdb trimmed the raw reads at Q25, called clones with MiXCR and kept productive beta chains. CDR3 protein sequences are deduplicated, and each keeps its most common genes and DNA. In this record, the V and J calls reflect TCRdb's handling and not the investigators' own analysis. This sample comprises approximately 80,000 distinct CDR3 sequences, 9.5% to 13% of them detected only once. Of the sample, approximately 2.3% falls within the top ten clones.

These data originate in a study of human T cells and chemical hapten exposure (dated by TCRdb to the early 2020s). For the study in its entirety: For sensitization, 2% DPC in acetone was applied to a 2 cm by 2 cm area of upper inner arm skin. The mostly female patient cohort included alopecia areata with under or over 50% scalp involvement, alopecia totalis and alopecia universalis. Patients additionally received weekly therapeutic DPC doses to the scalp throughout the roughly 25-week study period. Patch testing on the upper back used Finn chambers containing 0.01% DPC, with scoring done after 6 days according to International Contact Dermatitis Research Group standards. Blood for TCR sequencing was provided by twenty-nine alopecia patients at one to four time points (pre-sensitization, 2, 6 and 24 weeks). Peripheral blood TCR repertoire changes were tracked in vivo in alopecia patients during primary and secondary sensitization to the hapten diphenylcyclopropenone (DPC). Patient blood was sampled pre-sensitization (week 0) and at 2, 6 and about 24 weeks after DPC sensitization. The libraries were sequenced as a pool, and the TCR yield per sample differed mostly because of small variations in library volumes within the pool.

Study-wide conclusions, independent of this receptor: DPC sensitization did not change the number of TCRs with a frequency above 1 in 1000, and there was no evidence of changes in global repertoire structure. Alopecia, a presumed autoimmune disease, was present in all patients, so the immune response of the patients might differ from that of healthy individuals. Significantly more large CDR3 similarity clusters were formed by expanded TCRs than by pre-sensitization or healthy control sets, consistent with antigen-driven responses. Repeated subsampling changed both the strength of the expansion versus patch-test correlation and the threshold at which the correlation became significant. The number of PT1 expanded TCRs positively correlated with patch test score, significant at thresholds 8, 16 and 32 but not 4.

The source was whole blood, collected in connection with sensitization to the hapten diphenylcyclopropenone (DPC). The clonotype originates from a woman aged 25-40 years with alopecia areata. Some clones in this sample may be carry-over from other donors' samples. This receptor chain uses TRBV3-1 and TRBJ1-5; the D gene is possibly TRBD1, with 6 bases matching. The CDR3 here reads CASSQGQAGNQPQHF. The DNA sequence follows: TGTGCCAGCAGCCAAGGACAGGCGGGCAATCAGCCCCAGCATTTT.